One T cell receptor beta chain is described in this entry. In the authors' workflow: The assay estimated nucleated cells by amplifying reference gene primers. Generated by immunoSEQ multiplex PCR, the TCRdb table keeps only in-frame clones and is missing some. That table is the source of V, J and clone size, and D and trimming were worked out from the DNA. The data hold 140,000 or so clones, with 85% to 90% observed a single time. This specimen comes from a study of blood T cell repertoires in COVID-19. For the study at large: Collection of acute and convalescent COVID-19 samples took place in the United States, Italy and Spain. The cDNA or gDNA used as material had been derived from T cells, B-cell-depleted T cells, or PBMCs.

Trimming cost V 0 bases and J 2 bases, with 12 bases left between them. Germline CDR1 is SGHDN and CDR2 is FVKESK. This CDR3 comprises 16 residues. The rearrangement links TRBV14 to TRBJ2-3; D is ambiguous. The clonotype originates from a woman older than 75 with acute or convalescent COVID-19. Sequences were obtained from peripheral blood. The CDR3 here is CASSQERQAFTDTQYF. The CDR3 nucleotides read TGTGCCAGCAGCCAAGAACGGCAGGCCTTCACAGATACGCAGTATTTT.